Below, 20 T cell receptor beta chains from the same sample are listed, as sequenced in a study of blood T cell repertoires in COVID-19. The assay was immunoSEQ multiplex PCR, and TCRdb's table has in-frame clones only and misses some. The sample contains some 90,000 clones, about 83% of which appear only once. Sequencing input: peripheral blood. The receptors derive from a woman aged 55 to 70 with COVID-19, enrolled during active disease.

This chain connects TRBV5-1 to TRBJ2-5, with TRBD1 identical over 10 bases. V shed 0 bases and J 5 bases; nucleotides not matched to a gene: 7. Germline loops: CDR1 SGHRS, CDR2 YFSETQ. This CDR3 spans 16 amino acids. Written as DNA, the CDR3 is TGCGCCAGCAGCTTGGCGCCGCCGGGACAGGGGGAGACCCAGTACTTC. It yields the protein CASSLAPPGQGETQYF.

This clone has only a few counts. V is TRBV3-1 (or the pseudogene TRBV3-2) and J is TRBJ1-1; D is perhaps TRBD1 (5 bases). Looked up from germline, CDR1 is LGHDT and CDR2 is YNNKEL (reference sequence). The CDR3 totals 15 residues. The V gene lost 0 bases and the J gene lost 0 bases, with 8 bases spanning the gap. This CDR3 is CASSQDRGLNTEAFF. The DNA for the CDR3 is TGTGCCAGCAGCCAAGATCGGGGGTTGAACACTGAAGCTTTCTTT.

This sequence joins TRBV7-9 and TRBJ1-4; no clear D. The CDR3 runs to 14 residues. The germline V gene has CDR1 SEHNR and CDR2 FQNEAQ (reference sequence). V lost 2 bases, J lost 7 bases, and 11 bases lay in between. The CDR3 loop reads CASSLSLGSEKLFF. The CDR3 DNA reads as TGTGCCAGCAGCTTATCCCTCGGTTCTGAAAAACTGTTTTTT.

The V and J genes are TRBV4-2 and TRBJ2-7; D is unresolved. In germline, CDR1 is LGHNA, CDR2 YNFKEQ. The V end lost 0 bases, the J end lost 5 bases, and 8 bases lay between the germline ends. The CDR3 has 13 amino acids. CDR3 residues: CASSQDESDEQYF. DNA for the CDR3: TGTGCCAGCAGCCAAGATGAATCGGACGAGCAGTACTTC.

The chain carries TRBV3-1 (or the pseudogene TRBV3-2) and TRBJ2-5, with 8 bases identical to TRBD1. CDR3 length equals 14 residues. CDR1 and CDR2 (germline): LGHDT, YNNKEL (reference sequence). Unmatched junction bases numbered 12, after V lost 5 bases and J lost 10 bases. CDR3 coding DNA: TGTGCCAGCAGCGATCCCCGGACAGGGCTAGACCAGTACTTC. Its translation is CASSDPRTGLDQYF.

This sequence joins TRBV6-2 or TRBV6-3 and TRBJ1-5; 10 bases align to TRBD1. The CDR3 spans 16 residues. Germline CDR1 is MNHEY and CDR2 is SVGEGT. Trimming cost V 2 bases and J 6 bases; bases outside gene matches: 7. The CDR3 DNA sequence: TGTGCCAGCAGTTACCCCGGGACAGGGGTTGCTCAGCCCCAGCATTTT. This translates into CASSYPGTGVAQPQHF.

This chain joins TRBV7-2 and TRBJ1-1; 7 bases match TRBD1. Germline loops: CDR1 SGHTA, CDR2 FQGNSA. The CDR3 totals 14 residues. V shed 5 bases, J shed 6 bases, and the junction held 9 bases outside the gene matches. The CDR3 DNA follows: TGTGCCAGCAGCACCCGTCGACAGGGTTCTGAAGCTTTCTTT. Encoded protein: CASSTRRQGSEAFF.

The chain is built from TRBV19 and TRBJ2-7, with 7 bases matching TRBD2. Germline loops: CDR1 LNHDA, CDR2 SQIVND (reference sequence). Losses at the gene ends were 5 bases for V and 7 bases for J; bases not matched to a gene: 11. The CDR3 runs 14 residues. CDR3 residues: CASSSEGTTGEQYF. CDR3 sequence (DNA): TGTGCCAGTAGTTCAGAGGGGACTACGGGTGAGCAGTACTTC. Based on the CDR3 plus reference TRBV19 and TRBJ2-7, the full variable domain is DGGITQSPKYLFRKEGQNVTLSCEQNLNHDAMYWYRQDPGQGLRLIYYSQIVNDFQKGDIAEGYSVSREKKESFPLTVTSAQKNPTAFYLCASSSEGTTGEQYFGPGTRLTVT.

This clone was observed a single time. This chain joins TRBV18 and TRBJ2-7; TRBD1 is a possible D gene (6 bases). CDR1 and CDR2 (germline): KGHSH, LQKENI. This CDR3 spans 13 amino acids. V lost 2 bases to trimming and J lost 6 bases, with 11 bases between them. The CDR3 here is CASSPDRLGEQYF. CDR3 bases: TGTGCCAGCTCACCAGACAGGTTGGGCGAGCAGTACTTC.

The V and J genes are TRBV4-3 and TRBJ1-2; a possible D gene is TRBD1 (5 bases). The ends were cut back, 2 bases at V and 1 base at J, with 17 bases in the middle. This CDR3 contains 17 residues. The V gene's germline CDR1 is LGHNA and CDR2 YSLEER. The CDR3 region is CASSQILGHPYNYGYTF. The CDR3 coding sequence is TGCGCCAGCAGCCAAATCCTAGGACACCCATATAACTATGGCTACACCTTC.

This clone was recorded only once. The chain uses TRBV11-2 and TRBJ2-7; TRBD1 is a possible D gene (6 bases). Germline V gene sequence: CDR1 SGHAT, CDR2 FQNNGV. V was clipped by 5 bases and J by 3 bases, with 11 bases between them. The length of the CDR3 is 13 residues. This chain's CDR3 is CASSPRQVYEQYF. In nucleotides, the CDR3 is TGTGCCAGCAGCCCAAGACAGGTCTACGAGCAGTACTTC. Using reference TRBV11-2 and TRBJ2-7 for the parts outside the CDR3, the full variable domain is EAGVAQSPRYKIIEKRQSVAFWCNPISGHATLYWYQQILGQGPKLLIQFQNNGVVDDSQLPKDRFSAERLKGVDSTLKIQPAKLEDSAVYLCASSPRQVYEQYFGPGTRLTVT.

There are a few counts of this clone. This chain uses TRBV28 with TRBJ1-6; D unresolved. The CDR3 sequence is 15 residues long. Germline V gives CDR1 MDHEN, CDR2 SYDVKM. Between the trimmed V and J ends, which lost 6 bases and 6 bases, there was a span of 15 bases. This chain's CDR3 is CASRGGTPFNSPLHF. The CDR3 DNA sequence: TGTGCCAGCAGAGGAGGCACACCCTTTAATTCACCCCTCCACTTT. Complete variable domain (other parts from reference TRBV28 and TRBJ1-6): DVKVTQSSRYLVKRTGEKVFLECVQDMDHENMFWYRQDPGLGLRLIYFSYDVKMKEKGDIPEGYSVSREKKERFSLILESASTNQTSMYLCASRGGTPFNSPLHFGNGTRLTVT.

This clone appeared a few times. The chain carries TRBV4-3 and TRBJ1-5, with a tentative D call TRBD1 (6 bases). CDR1 and CDR2 (germline): LGHNA, YSLEER. Trimming left V 3 bases short and J 0 bases short, with 12 bases between. The CDR3 runs 16 residues. The DNA for the CDR3 is TGCGCCAGCAGCCATGTTGGGGGCTCTAGCAATCAGCCCCAGCATTTT. Protein sequence: CASSHVGGSSNQPQHF.

The chain joins TRBV7-6 to TRBJ1-6; D is unclear. V was cut by 1 base and J by 7 bases, with 11 bases left in between. The CDR3 is 15 amino acids. CDR1 SGHVS and CDR2 FNYEAQ come from the germline V gene. The DNA of the CDR3 is TGTGCCAGCAGCTTAGGGAACCAGGCCAATTCACCCCTCCACTTT. This translates into CASSLGNQANSPLHF. The full variable domain, in which reference TRBV7-6 and TRBJ1-6 provide the parts outside the CDR3, is GAGVSQSPRYKVTKRGQDVALRCDPISGHVSLYWYRQALGQGPEFLTYFNYEAQQDKSGLPNDRFSAERPEGSISTLTIQRTEQRDSAMYRCASSLGNQANSPLHFGNGTRLTVT.

The chain employs TRBV2 and TRBJ1-2; maybe TRBD1 (6 bases). Germline CDR1 reads SNHLY; CDR2 reads FYNNEI. The CDR3 extends over 14 amino acids. Trimming pared 5 bases from V and 7 bases from J, leaving 17 bases between. CDR3 DNA: TGTGCCAGCAGTACCCGGGGGGGGGCCGGTGGCTACACCTTC. Protein: CASSTRGGAGGYTF.

The CDR3 nucleotides are TGTGCCAGCAAAAGGGGCTCCAGCAGTGAAAAACTGTTTTTT. Its protein is CASKRGSSSEKLFF. The chain has TRBV6-5 and TRBJ1-4; perhaps TRBD1 as D (5 bases). Germline V gene lookup returns CDR1 MNHEY and CDR2 SVGAGI. The CDR3 loop spans 14 amino acids. V was cut by 7 bases and J by 7 bases, with 16 bases left in between.

The rearrangement uses TRBV19 and TRBJ1-5; TRBD1 matches at 7 bases. Germline trimming cut 10 bases from V and 7 bases from J; bases unmatched to any gene: 7. CDR1 is LNHDA, CDR2 SQIVND, per germline (reference sequence). The CDR3 is 12 amino acids. The CDR3 region has the DNA TGTGCCACGAGGGGGCGTGAGCAGCCCCAGCATTTT. It encodes CATRGREQPQHF.

The chain uses TRBV5-3 and TRBJ1-5, with 7 bases that match TRBD1. TRBV5-3 is designated an ORF whose function remains uncertain. The CDR3 runs 15 residues. V shed 4 bases, J shed 9 bases, and the junction held 13 bases outside the gene matches. DNA for the CDR3: TGTGCCAGAAGCCACCAAGACAGGGCGCGATGGCCCCAGCATTTT. This codes for CARSHQDRARWPQHF.

The V gene is TRBV6-5, the J gene TRBJ1-6, with 9 bases lining up with TRBD1. The CDR3 sequence is 13 residues long. Germline V lookup: CDR1 MNHEY, CDR2 SVGAGI. The J segment lost 8 bases and the V segment lost 6 bases, leaving 2 bases of the junction unmatched. DNA of the CDR3: TGTGCCAGCAGGGGGACAGGGTATTCACCCCTCCACTTT. Translation: CASRGTGYSPLHF.

This clone was seen only a few times. The gene calls are TRBV30 and TRBJ2-1, with a tentative D call TRBD2 (6 bases). This CDR3 is built from 14 residues. V dropped 2 bases and J dropped 4 bases, with 12 bases sitting between them. Germline V gene data show CDR1 as GTSNPN and CDR2 as SVGIG (reference sequence). The CDR3 coding sequence is TGTGCCTGGAGTATTGGGGGGACTTACAATGAGCAGTTCTTC. Its translation is CAWSIGGTYNEQFF.